The sequence of this TCR beta chain was determined in a study of Ad26.COV2.S vaccination and SARS-CoV-2 variants. Background on the study: The donor participated in the COV1001 trial, in its Ad26.COV2.S arm. Recipients of Ad26.COV2.S got it intramuscularly, once or twice 56 days apart.

Deletions cut 1 base from V and 7 bases from J, with 10 bases between. The CDR3 is 13 amino acids. Germline loops: CDR1 LNHNV, CDR2 YYDKDF (reference sequence). Turning to this clone: No antigen is known for it.

General study points: Total T cell responses, in the TCR breadth and depth analyses, may have been underestimated. Spike-specific responses of CD8+ and CD4+ T cells were reported to display substantial breadth after vaccination.

TCRdb keeps only in-frame clones here, not all; method: immunoSEQ multiplex PCR. The sample carries hundreds of thousands of clones, over 80% recorded once. Treatment given: about 20 received Ad26.COV2.S at low or high dose, single or two shots; several received placebo; per-sample allocation not given. Samples were taken on day 63 after the first vaccine or placebo injection. The sample consisted of peripheral blood, taken in a trial of Ad26.COV2.S vaccine versus placebo. The source is a person aged 18 to 65 who received the Ad26.COV2.S COVID-19 vaccine or a placebo. The V and J genes are TRBV15 and TRBJ1-1, with D perhaps TRBD1 (5 bases). CDR3 residues: CATSRGQMGEAFF. CDR3 nucleotides: TGTGCCACCAGCAGAGGACAGATGGGTGAAGCTTTCTTT. Combining the CDR3 with reference TRBV15 and TRBJ1-1 gives the whole variable domain DAMVIQNPRYQVTQFGKPVTLSCSQTLNHNVMYWYQQKSSQAPKLLFHYYDKDFNNEADTPDNFQSRRPNTSFCFLDIRSPGLGDTAMYLCATSRGQMGEAFFGQGTRLTVV.